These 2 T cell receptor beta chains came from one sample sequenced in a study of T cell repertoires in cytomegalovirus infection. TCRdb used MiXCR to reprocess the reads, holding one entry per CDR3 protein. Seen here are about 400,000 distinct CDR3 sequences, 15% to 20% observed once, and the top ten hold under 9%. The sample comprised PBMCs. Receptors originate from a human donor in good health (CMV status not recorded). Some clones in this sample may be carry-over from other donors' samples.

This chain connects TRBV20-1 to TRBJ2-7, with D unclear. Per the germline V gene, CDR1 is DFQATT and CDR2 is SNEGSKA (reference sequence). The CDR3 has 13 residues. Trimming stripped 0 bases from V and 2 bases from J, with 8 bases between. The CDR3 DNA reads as TGCAGTGCTAGAGATCCAGGCACCTACGAGCAGTACTTC. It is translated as CSARDPGTYEQYF.

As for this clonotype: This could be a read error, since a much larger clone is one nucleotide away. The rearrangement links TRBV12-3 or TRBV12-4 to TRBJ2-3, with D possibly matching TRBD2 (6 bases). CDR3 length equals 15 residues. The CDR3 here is CASGLAASLPDTQYF. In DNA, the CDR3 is TGTGCCAGCGGTTTAGCGGCTAGCCTCCCAGATACGCAGTATTTT.